This T cell receptor (beta chain) came from a study of T cells after yellow fever vaccination. Universal primer sites and UMIs were introduced during 5'RACE template-switching synthesis of TCR cDNA. TCRdb fed the 5' RACE reads into MiXCR, producing one record per CDR3 protein. The table has hundreds of thousands of distinct CDR3 sequences, 9.5% to 13% seen once. Concerning this clonotype itself: Its matching antigen is unknown.

Study-wide results and limits: Faster peaking, at day 5 versus 15, marked a secondary response that was weaker. Contaminating bulk clonotypes could be abundant in FACS-sorted repertoires. In post-booster samples, most primary-vaccination clones reappeared (roughly 96% CD4, nearly 90% CD8).

This CDR3 comprises 13 residues. V was clipped by 3 bases and J by 6 bases, with 11 bases between them. CDR1 and CDR2 from the germline V gene are KGHSH and LQKENI. The receptor comes from a young man who received the YFV17D yellow fever vaccine. The sample was PBMCs, taken on the day of the first yellow fever vaccination. The gene calls are TRBV18 and TRBJ1-2; no clear D. Here the CDR3 reads CASSPLAGDGYTF. The CDR3 DNA sequence: TGTGCCAGCTCACCCCTGGCAGGCGATGGCTACACCTTC.